A selection of T cell receptor beta chains follows, all from one sample in a study of identical twins. TCRdb re-analysed the 5' RACE reads in MiXCR, keeping a single row per CDR3 protein. The repertoire holds some 500,000 distinct CDR3 sequences, with roughly an eighth as singletons. This same sample was also taken into another study, of yellow fever vaccine responses in identical twins.

Sequences were obtained from CD4+ T cells sorted from blood. The receptors come from a woman in her late teens or twenties in good health. The CDR3 runs from the conserved cysteine through the conserved F or W. A D gene is named only where the DNA matches it firmly. Clone size is given for some rows only: seen once, a few or many times, or a class if the clone is expanded.

CDR3 length: 14
J gene: TRBJ2-7
V gene: TRBV6-1
D gene: .
clone size: few
CDR3 protein: CASLSWGSSYEQYF
CDR3 DNA: TGTGCCAGCCTTTCTTGGGGAAGCTCCTACGAGCAGTACTTC

CDR3 length: 14
J gene: TRBJ1-1
V gene: TRBV20-1
D gene: .
clone size: .
CDR3 protein: CSARAQRIVAEAFF
CDR3 DNA: TGCAGTGCTAGAGCGCAGAGGATCGTCGCTGAAGCTTTCTTT

CDR3 length: 14
J gene: TRBJ2-3
V gene: TRBV7-9
D gene: TRBD2
clone size: .
CDR3 protein: CASKLAGGTDTQYF
CDR3 DNA: TGTGCCAGCAAACTAGCGGGGGGAACAGATACGCAGTATTTT

CDR3 length: 17
J gene: TRBJ1-6
V gene: TRBV7-9
D gene: TRBD1
clone size: .
CDR3 protein: CASSSQASGQGGSPLHF
CDR3 DNA: TGTGCCAGCAGCTCCCAAGCATCGGGACAGGGAGGTTCACCCCTCCACTTT

CDR3 length: 12
J gene: TRBJ2-7
V gene: TRBV20-1
D gene: .
clone size: .
CDR3 protein: CSGSRENYEQYF
CDR3 DNA: TGCAGTGGAAGCAGGGAGAACTACGAGCAGTACTTC

CDR3 length: 17
J gene: TRBJ2-1
V gene: TRBV4-1
D gene: .
clone size: .
CDR3 protein: CASSQDRFGIAYNEQFF
CDR3 DNA: TGCGCCAGCAGCCAAGATAGATTCGGGATAGCCTACAATGAGCAGTTCTTC

CDR3 length: 14
J gene: TRBJ2-1
V gene: TRBV5-8
D gene: TRBD1
clone size: few
CDR3 protein: CASRLGQGGNEQFF
CDR3 DNA: TGTGCCAGCAGATTAGGACAGGGGGGAAATGAGCAGTTCTTC

CDR3 length: 13
J gene: TRBJ2-1
V gene: TRBV6-1
D gene: .
clone size: .
CDR3 protein: CASRGTTGNEQFF
CDR3 DNA: TGTGCCAGCAGGGGCACAACAGGCAATGAGCAGTTCTTC

CDR3 length: 13
J gene: TRBJ2-7
V gene: TRBV9
D gene: .
clone size: .
CDR3 protein: CASSGQRSYEQYF
CDR3 DNA: TGTGCCAGCAGCGGACAGCGCTCCTACGAGCAGTACTTC

CDR3 length: 16
J gene: TRBJ2-7
V gene: TRBV5-7
D gene: .
clone size: few
CDR3 protein: CASSSKLPGLPNEQYF
CDR3 DNA: TGTGCCAGCAGCTCGAAACTTCCGGGACTGCCCAACGAGCAGTACTTC